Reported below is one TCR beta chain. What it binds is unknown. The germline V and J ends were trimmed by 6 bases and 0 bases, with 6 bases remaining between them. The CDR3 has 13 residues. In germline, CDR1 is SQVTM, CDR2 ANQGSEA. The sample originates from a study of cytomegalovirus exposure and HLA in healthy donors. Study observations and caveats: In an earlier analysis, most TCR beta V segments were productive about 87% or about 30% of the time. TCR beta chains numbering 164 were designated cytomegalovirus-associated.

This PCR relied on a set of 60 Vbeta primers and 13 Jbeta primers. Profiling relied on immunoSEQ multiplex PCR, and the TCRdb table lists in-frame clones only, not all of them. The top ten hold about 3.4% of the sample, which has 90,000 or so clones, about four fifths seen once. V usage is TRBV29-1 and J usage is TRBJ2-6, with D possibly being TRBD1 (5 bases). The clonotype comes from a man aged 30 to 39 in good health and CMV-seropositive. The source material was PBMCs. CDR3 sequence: CSVDSSGANVLTF. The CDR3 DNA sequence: TGCAGCGTAGACAGCTCTGGGGCCAACGTCCTGACTTTC.